This T cell receptor beta chain was captured in a study of blood T cells in healthy people across ages. Findings and caveats of the study: Measured against age, TCR beta diversity per million T cells decreased in a roughly linear manner. A strong correlation was seen between TCR beta diversity and naive T cell percentage.

Peripheral blood from each donor was collected in a volume of approximately 9.2 milliliters. A note on this clonotype: No antigen is known for it.

Next came a second PCR, run for about 7 to 11 cycles, which used a sample-barcoded 5' primer along with a J-beta primer mix. Every molecule of cDNA carried a tag from a template-switch adaptor with 12 random nucleotides. TCRdb recomputed calls from the 5' RACE reads with MiXCR, one row per CDR3 protein. This sample has about 1.6 million distinct CDR3 sequences, with about 31% found just once. The source is a woman in her 30s in good health. The specimen was blood.

In DNA, the CDR3 is TGCAGCGTTGAAAGGGGGTCAGGGAGTGAAAAACTGTTTTTT. This encodes CSVERGSGSEKLFF. The chain couples TRBV29-1 to TRBJ1-4; possible D gene TRBD1, 6 bases. The CDR3 is 14 residues long. Trimming pared 2 bases from V and 7 bases from J, leaving 14 bases between. Germline V gene data show CDR1 as SQVTM and CDR2 as ANQGSEA. The complete variable domain, with remaining parts taken from reference TRBV29-1 and TRBJ1-4, reads SAVISQKPSRDICQRGTSLTIQCQVDSQVTMMFWYRQQPGQSLTLIATANQGSEATYESGFVIDKFPISRPNLTFSTLTVSNMSPEDSSIYLCSVERGSGSEKLFFGSGTQLSVL.